This T cell receptor (beta chain) was sequenced during a study of cytomegalovirus exposure and HLA in healthy donors. PCR amplification relied on 60 Vbeta primers (plus 13 Jbeta primers). Profiled with immunoSEQ multiplex PCR; TCRdb holds only in-frame clones, not every one. The sample lists 150,000 to 200,000 clones, roughly 80% occurring once. On this clone: Antigen: not known.

Study-level results: What was likely a sequencing artifact was a cluster of highly shared sequence variants.

The TCR sequence derives from a female donor in good health and CMV-seronegative. The sample was PBMCs.

CDR3 sequence (DNA): TGTGCCAGCAGTGAAGGGACACGCGACGAGCAGTACTTC. Translation: CASSEGTRDEQYF. The chain carries TRBV25-1 and TRBJ2-7, with a weak D call TRBD1 (6 bases). Trimming shortened V by 2 bases and J by 5 bases, and 10 bases separated the two germline ends. This CDR3 has 13 amino acids. The germline gives CDR1 MGHDK, CDR2 SYGVNS.